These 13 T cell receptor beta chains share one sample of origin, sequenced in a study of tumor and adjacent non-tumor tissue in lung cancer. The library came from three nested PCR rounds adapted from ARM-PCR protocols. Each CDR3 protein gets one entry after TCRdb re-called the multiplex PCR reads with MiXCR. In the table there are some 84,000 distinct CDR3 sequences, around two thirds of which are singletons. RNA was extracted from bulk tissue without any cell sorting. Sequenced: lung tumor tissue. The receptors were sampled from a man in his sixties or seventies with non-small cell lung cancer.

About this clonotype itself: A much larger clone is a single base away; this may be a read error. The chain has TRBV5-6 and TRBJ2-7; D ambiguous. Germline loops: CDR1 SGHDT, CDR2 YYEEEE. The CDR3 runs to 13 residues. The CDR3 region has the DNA TGTGCCAGCAGCTTGTCTCTCTCCTGCGAGCAGTACTTC. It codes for CASSLSLSCEQYF. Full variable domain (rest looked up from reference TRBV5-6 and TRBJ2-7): DAGVTQSPTHLIKTRGQQVTLRCSPKSGHDTVSWYQQALGQGPQFIFQYYEEEERQRGNFPDRFSGHQFPNYSSELNVNALLLGDSALYLCASSLSLSCEQYFGPGTRLTVT.

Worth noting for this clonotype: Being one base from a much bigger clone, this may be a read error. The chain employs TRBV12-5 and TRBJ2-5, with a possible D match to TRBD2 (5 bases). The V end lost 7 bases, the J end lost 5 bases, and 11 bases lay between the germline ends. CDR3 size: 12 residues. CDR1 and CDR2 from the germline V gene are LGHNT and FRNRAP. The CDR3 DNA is TGTGCTAGTGCGGGGAATCGCGAGACCCAGTACTTC. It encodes CASAGNRETQYF.

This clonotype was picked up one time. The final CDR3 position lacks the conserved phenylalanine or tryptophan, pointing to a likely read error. For the CDR3, the DNA is TGCGCCAGCAGCCAAGATAGGATAACGGATACGCAGTATTCT. This translates into CASSQDRITDTQYS. This chain uses TRBV4-1 with TRBJ2-3; no clear D gene. V dropped 0 bases and J dropped 6 bases, with 10 bases sitting between them. Germline-derived CDR1 and CDR2 are MGHRA and YSYEKL. CDR3 length equals 14 residues.

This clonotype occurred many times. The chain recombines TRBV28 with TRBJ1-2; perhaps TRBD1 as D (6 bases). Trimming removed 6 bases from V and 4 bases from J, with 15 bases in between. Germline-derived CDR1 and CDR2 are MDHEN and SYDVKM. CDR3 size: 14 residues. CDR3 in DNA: TGTGCCAGCAGGCCCGGGGGCCAGAGCTATGGCTACACCTTC. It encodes CASRPGGQSYGYTF.

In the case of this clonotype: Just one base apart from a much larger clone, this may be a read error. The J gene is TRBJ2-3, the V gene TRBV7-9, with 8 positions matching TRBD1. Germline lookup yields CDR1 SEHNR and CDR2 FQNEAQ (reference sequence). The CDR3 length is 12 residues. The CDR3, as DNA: TGTGCCGGCAGCCCCCAGGGGACAGGCATGTATTTT. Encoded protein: CAGSPQGTGMYF.

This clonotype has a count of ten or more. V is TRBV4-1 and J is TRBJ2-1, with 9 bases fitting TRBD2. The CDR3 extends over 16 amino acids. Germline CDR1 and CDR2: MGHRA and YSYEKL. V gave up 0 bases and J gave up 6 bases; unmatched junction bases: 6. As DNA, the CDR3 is TGCGCCAGCAGCCAAGAGGAGCGGGAGGAGGCCAATGAGCAGTTCTTC. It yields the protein CASSQEEREEANEQFF.

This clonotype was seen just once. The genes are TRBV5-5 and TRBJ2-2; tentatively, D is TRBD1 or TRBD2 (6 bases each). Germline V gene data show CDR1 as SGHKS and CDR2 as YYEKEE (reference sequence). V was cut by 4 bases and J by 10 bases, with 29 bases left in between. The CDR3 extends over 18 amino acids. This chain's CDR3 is CASSPKGLGGTQPAELFF. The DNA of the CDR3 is TGTGCCAGCAGCCCTAAAGGGCTAGGGGGGACCCAACCCGCGGAGCTGTTTTTT.

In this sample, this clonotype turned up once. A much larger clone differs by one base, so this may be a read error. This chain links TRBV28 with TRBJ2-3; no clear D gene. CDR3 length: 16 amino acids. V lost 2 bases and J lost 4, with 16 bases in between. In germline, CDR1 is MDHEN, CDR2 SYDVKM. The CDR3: CASSLALGAMADTQYF. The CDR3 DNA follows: TGTGCCAGCAGTTTAGCCCTCGGTGCTATGGCAGATACGCAGTATTTT.

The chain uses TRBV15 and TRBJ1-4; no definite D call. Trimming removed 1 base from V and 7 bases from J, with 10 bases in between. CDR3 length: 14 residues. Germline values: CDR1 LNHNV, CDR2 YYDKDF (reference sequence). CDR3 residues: CATSRVEGGEKLFF. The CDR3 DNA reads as TGTGCCACCAGCAGAGTCGAGGGAGGTGAAAAACTGTTTTTT.

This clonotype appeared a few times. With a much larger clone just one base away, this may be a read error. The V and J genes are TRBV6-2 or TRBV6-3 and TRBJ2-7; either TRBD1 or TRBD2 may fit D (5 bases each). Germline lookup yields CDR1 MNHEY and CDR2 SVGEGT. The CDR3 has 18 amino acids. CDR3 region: CASSYDGAGALSSYKQYF. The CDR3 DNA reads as TGTGCCAGCAGTTACGACGGTGCCGGGGCTTTGAGCTCCTACAAGCAGTACTTC.

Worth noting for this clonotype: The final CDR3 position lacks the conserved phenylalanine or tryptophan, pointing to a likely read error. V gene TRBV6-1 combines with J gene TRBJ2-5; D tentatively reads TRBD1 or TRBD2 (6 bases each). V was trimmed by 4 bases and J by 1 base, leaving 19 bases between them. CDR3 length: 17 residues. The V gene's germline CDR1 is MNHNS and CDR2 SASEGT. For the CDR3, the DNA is TGTGCCAGCAGTGTCTTGGCTATGTGGGGGGCCCAAGAGACCCAGTACCTC. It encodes CASSVLAMWGAQETQYL.

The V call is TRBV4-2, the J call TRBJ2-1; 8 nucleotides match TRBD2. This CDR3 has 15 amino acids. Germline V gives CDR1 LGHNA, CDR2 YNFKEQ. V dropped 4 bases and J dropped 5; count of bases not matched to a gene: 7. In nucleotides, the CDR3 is TGTGCCAGCAGCCGTACCATCGGGGGGGACAATGAGCAGTTCTTC. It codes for CASSRTIGGDNEQFF.

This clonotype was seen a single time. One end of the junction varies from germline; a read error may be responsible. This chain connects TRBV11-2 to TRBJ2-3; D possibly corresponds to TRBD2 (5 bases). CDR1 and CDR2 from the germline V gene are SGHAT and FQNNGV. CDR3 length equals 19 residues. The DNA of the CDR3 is TGTGCTAGCAGCTCTGAAAGCCGTAAAGGACTCCGAACCACTGATGCGCAGTATTTT. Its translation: CASSSESRKGLRTTDAQYF.